What follows are 9 T cell receptor beta chains derived from one specimen sequenced in a study of beta chain features in type 1 diabetes. cDNA synthesis used the whole RNA isolate, giving expressed TCRB sequences. The method was immunoSEQ multiplex PCR; TCRdb's version includes in-frame clones alone and lacks a portion of them. This table has 350,000 to 450,000 clones, about 16% appearing once. Input material: naive CD4+ T cells from blood. These TCRs come from a woman between 18 and 29 years old in good health.

This chain uses TRBV29-1 with TRBJ2-3; 7 nucleotides match TRBD2. Germline assignment: CDR1 SQVTM and CDR2 ANQGSEA. The CDR3 sequence is 14 residues long. V shed 5 bases, J shed 3 bases, and the junction held 8 bases outside the gene matches. The CDR3 nucleotides are TGCAGCGTTCTCCGCGGGAGTAGGACAGATACGCAGTATTTT. This gives the protein CSVLRGSRTDTQYF.

The chain carries TRBV14 and TRBJ2-5; TRBD2 agrees at 10 bases. This CDR3 spans 16 amino acids. After removal of 0 bases from V and 3 bases from J, the junction contained 4 bases not matched to a gene. Per the germline V gene, CDR1 is SGHDN and CDR2 is FVKESK. The CDR3 DNA reads TGTGCCAGCAGCCAAGAGGTCCTAGCGGGGGAAGAGACCCAGTACTTC. Amino acid sequence: CASSQEVLAGEETQYF.

This clone has just a few counts. The chain uses TRBV29-1 and TRBJ2-2; 9 bases fit TRBD1. The CDR3 is 15 amino acids. J was trimmed by 5 bases and V by 4 bases; bases with no gene match: 8. Germline CDR1 SQVTM, CDR2 ANQGSEA. CDR3 DNA sequence: TGCAGCGTTGGGACAGGGGCCACGGGGACCGGGGAGCTGTTTTTT. Protein sequence: CSVGTGATGTGELFF.

The chain couples TRBV14 to TRBJ2-1, with a possible D match to TRBD2 (6 bases). Per the germline V gene, CDR1 is SGHDN and CDR2 is FVKESK. V lost 4 bases and J lost 8, with 15 bases in between. CDR3 length equals 14 residues. The CDR3 loop reads CASSPHGSLDEQFF. The CDR3 DNA is TGTGCCAGCAGCCCACACGGGAGTCTGGATGAGCAGTTCTTC.

This clone was counted only a few times. The rearrangement links TRBV14 to TRBJ2-1; 12 nucleotides match TRBD2. The germline gives CDR1 SGHDN, CDR2 FVKESK. The CDR3 has 16 residues. Trimming took 5 bases from V and 2 from J; bases not matched to a gene: 4. CDR3 region: CASSVWTSGTYNEQFF. CDR3 coding DNA: TGTGCCAGCAGCGTCTGGACTAGCGGGACCTACAATGAGCAGTTCTTC.

V usage is TRBV18 and J usage is TRBJ2-3; possible D gene TRBD2, 6 bases. Germline V gives CDR1 KGHSH, CDR2 LQKENI. The germline V and J ends were trimmed by 2 bases and 5 bases, with 11 bases remaining between them. This CDR3 spans 14 amino acids. CDR3 loop: CASSPRRAGDTQYF. The CDR3 bases are TGTGCCAGCTCACCAAGGAGGGCCGGAGATACGCAGTATTTT.

The chain couples TRBV19 to TRBJ1-2; D gene uncertain. CDR3 length: 12 residues. The V end lost 4 bases, the J end lost 3 bases, and 6 bases lay between the germline ends. The germline CDR1 and CDR2 sequences are LNHDA and SQIVND (reference sequence). The CDR3 loop reads CASSTLDYGYTF. The DNA of the CDR3 is TGTGCCAGTAGTACCCTCGACTATGGCTACACCTTC.

This clone was counted only a few times. This chain joins TRBV9 and TRBJ2-5; TRBD1 matches at 8 bases. The V segment lost 4 bases and the J segment 5 bases; nucleotides outside the gene matches: 7. CDR3 length: 14 amino acids. CDR1 SGDLS and CDR2 YYNGEE come from the germline V gene. The CDR3 coding sequence is TGTGCCAGCAGCTCCGGACAGGGTGGGGAGACCCAGTACTTC. Its translation is CASSSGQGGETQYF.

The chain combines TRBV5-1 with TRBJ1-1; D is perhaps TRBD1 (5 bases). V was clipped by 4 bases and J by 0 bases, with 10 bases between them. Germline CDR1 SGHRS, CDR2 YFSETQ. The CDR3 length is 14 residues. The CDR3 DNA reads TGCGCCAGCAGCGTAGGGGATTTGAACACTGAAGCTTTCTTT. Its translation: CASSVGDLNTEAFF.